This T cell receptor (beta chain) was obtained from a study of shared clonotypes between healthy human individuals. The CDR3 runs to 16 residues. Germline lookup yields CDR1 SGHTA and CDR2 FQGTGA. With 4 bases clipped from V and 0 bases from J, the junction kept 4 bases outside the gene matches. Donors were healthy HIV-negative adults without recent acute infections or vaccinations. The split of CD4+ cells yielded CD45RA+ naive and CD45RA-negative memory subsets. Overall study findings and caveats: Generation probabilities of non-shared clonotypes were lower (relative to those shared by all four donors).

A note on this clone: The antigen is unknown.

Sequencing used immunoSEQ multiplex PCR; TCRdb keeps in-frame clones, though not all of them. The sample has over a million clones, roughly 96% seen once. Sequencing was done on a sample of naive CD4+ T cells sorted from blood. Subset described: CD45RA+ positively selected. The origin of this receptor is a man younger than 40 in good health. V usage is TRBV7-3 and J usage is TRBJ2-2; 8 bases map to TRBD2. The CDR3, as DNA: TGTGCCAGCAGCTGGGAAGCGGGGGCGAACACCGGGGAGCTGTTTTTT. Encoded protein: CASSWEAGANTGELFF. Complete variable domain (other parts from reference TRBV7-3 and TRBJ2-2): GAGVSQTPSNKVTEKGKYVELRCDPISGHTALYWYRQSLGQGPEFLIYFQGTGAADDSGLPNDRFFAVRPEGSVSTLKIQRTERGDSAVYLCASSWEAGANTGELFFGEGSRLTVL.